These T cell receptor beta chains were read from a single sample in a study of response to subunit inactivated influenza vaccine. TCRdb redid the calling of the RT-PCR reads with MiXCR, one entry per CDR3 protein. The repertoire holds about 480,000 distinct CDR3 sequences, about 25% seen once, with 1.9% in the top ten. Here the sequenced sample was CD4+ T cells sorted from PBMCs, taken 5 days after vaccination. All receptors come from a man aged 50 or older who received an inactivated influenza vaccine. Each CDR3 is given with its conserved first and last residue. D genes are given only for firm matches. Clone sizes are given selectively: once, few, many, or a class where the clone is expanded.

CDR3	DNA	J	size	D	V
CASSPLLARLGNEQFF	TGCGCCAGCAGCCCATTACTAGCGCGGTTGGGCAATGAGCAGTTCTTC	TRBJ2-1	-	TRBD2	TRBV4-1
CAISESQASGRAGEQFF	TGTGCCATCAGTGAGTCGCAAGCTAGCGGGAGGGCCGGGGAGCAGTTCTTC	TRBJ2-1	-	TRBD2	TRBV10-3
CASSQGAGKNIQYF	TGTGCCAGCAGCCAGGGGGCTGGGAAAAACATTCAGTACTTC	TRBJ2-4	few	TRBD1	TRBV12-3/TRBV12-4
CASSLERDGELFF	TGTGCCAGCAGCTTAGAGAGAGATGGGGAGCTGTTTTTT	TRBJ2-2	-	-	TRBV7-6
CASSRGDASGTQYF	TGTGCCAGCAGTCGGGGTGACGCCAGCGGGACCCAGTACTTC	TRBJ2-5	few	-	TRBV27
CASSLTSYTGELFF	TGTGCCAGCAGCTTAACTAGTTACACCGGGGAGCTGTTTTTT	TRBJ2-2	-	-	TRBV7-9
CASSQDASGIYEQFF	TGTGCCAGCAGCCAAGATGCTAGCGGGATATATGAGCAGTTCTTC	TRBJ2-1	few	TRBD2	TRBV3-1
CASSPGTANEKLFF	TGTGCCAGCAGCCCCGGGACAGCTAATGAAAAACTGTTTTTT	TRBJ1-4	many	TRBD1	TRBV5-1
CSARAGYGYTF	TGCAGTGCTAGGGCAGGCTATGGCTACACCTTC	TRBJ1-2	-	-	TRBV20-1
CASSHDRGREQPQHF	TGTGCCAGCAGCCATGACAGGGGGCGGGAGCAGCCCCAGCATTTT	TRBJ1-5	few	TRBD1	TRBV12-3/TRBV12-4
CASSQDRSSYNEQFF	TGTGCCAGCAGCCAGGACAGGAGCTCCTACAATGAGCAGTTCTTC	TRBJ2-1	many	TRBD1	TRBV4-2
CSASSSGGEETQYF	TGCAGTGCTAGTTCTAGCGGGGGGGAAGAGACCCAGTACTTC	TRBJ2-5	-	TRBD2	TRBV20-1
CSARDEGSEQYF	TGCAGTGCTAGAGACGAGGGAAGCGAGCAGTACTTC	TRBJ2-7	-	-	TRBV20-1
CASSARDRGGSPLHF	TGTGCCAGCAGTGCCCGGGACAGGGGTGGGTCACCCCTCCACTTT	TRBJ1-6	-	TRBD1	TRBV28
CASSSRSRPKGDYGYTF	TGTGCCAGCAGTTCCCGATCTCGCCCGAAAGGGGACTATGGCTACACCTTC	TRBJ1-2	-	-	TRBV28
CASSLASSGRAYNEQFF	TGTGCCAGCAGTTTAGCGAGTAGCGGGAGGGCCTACAATGAGCAGTTCTTC	TRBJ2-1	few	TRBD2	TRBV12-3/TRBV12-4
CASSTRGLADNEQFF	TGCGCCAGCAGCACCCGGGGACTAGCGGACAATGAGCAGTTCTTC	TRBJ2-1	few	TRBD2	TRBV4-3
CSASIQNYGYTF	TGCAGTGCTAGTATCCAAAACTATGGCTACACCTTC	TRBJ1-2	-	-	TRBV20-1
CASSLAKQNTGELFF	TGTGCCAGCAGCTTAGCTAAGCAGAACACCGGGGAGCTGTTTTTT	TRBJ2-2	-	-	TRBV5-4
CASSQGLQDLGELFF	TGCGCCAGCAGCCAAGGTCTACAGGATTTAGGGGAGCTGTTTTTT	TRBJ2-2	few	-	TRBV4-3
CASSYRQEVYNEQFF	TGTGCCAGCAGTTACCGCCAGGAGGTCTACAATGAGCAGTTCTTC	TRBJ2-1	-	-	TRBV6-5
CAISEGAAHSYEQYF	TGTGCCATCAGTGAGGGGGCGGCCCACTCCTACGAGCAGTACTTC	TRBJ2-7	few	-	TRBV10-3
CASNIVGGVTHEQYF	TGTGCCAGCAACATAGTGGGAGGGGTTACACACGAGCAGTACTTC	TRBJ2-7	many	TRBD2	TRBV7-9
CASSRLGGSYEQYF	TGTGCCAGCAGTCGCCTGGGGGGCTCCTACGAGCAGTACTTC	TRBJ2-7	few	-	TRBV12-3/TRBV12-4
CASSLNGQGNTEAFF	TGTGCCAGCAGTCTAAATGGACAGGGTAACACTGAAGCTTTCTTT	TRBJ1-1	few	TRBD1	TRBV27
CASSASAYEQYF	TGTGCCAGCAGCGCATCAGCCTACGAGCAGTACTTC	TRBJ2-7	many	-	TRBV5-6
CASSQNSQETQYF	TGTGCCAGCAGTCAAAACTCCCAAGAGACCCAGTACTTC	TRBJ2-5	-	-	TRBV6-2/TRBV6-3
CASSPGQRNSPLHF	TGTGCCAGCAGTCCGGGACAGAGGAATTCACCCCTCCACTTT	TRBJ1-6	-	TRBD1	TRBV12-3/TRBV12-4
CSVKESGSVEQYF	TGCAGCGTTAAGGAAAGCGGGAGCGTTGAGCAGTACTTC	TRBJ2-7	-	TRBD2	TRBV29-1
CASSFPTATGGYTF	TGTGCCAGCAGTTTCCCGACGGCGACCGGGGGCTACACCTTC	TRBJ1-2	few	-	TRBV28
CASSFLRGEAFF	TGTGCCAGCAGCTTCCTCAGGGGAGAAGCTTTCTTT	TRBJ1-1	few	-	TRBV11-2
CASSQLPAGEKLFF	TGTGCCAGCAGCCAACTCCCGGCGGGTGAAAAACTGTTTTTT	TRBJ1-4	-	-	TRBV7-8
CASSVGGQGEEKLFF	TGTGCCAGCAGCGTAGGCGGACAAGGGGAGGAAAAACTGTTTTTT	TRBJ1-4	few	-	TRBV9
CSVGRGGRSYEQYF	TGCAGCGTTGGAAGAGGGGGACGGTCCTACGAGCAGTACTTC	TRBJ2-7	few	-	TRBV29-1
CASSVQDRAGNTIYF	TGTGCCAGCAGCGTACAGGACAGGGCAGGAAACACCATATATTTT	TRBJ1-3	-	TRBD1	TRBV7-6
CASSPKWGPNEKLFF	TGCGCCAGCTCGCCCAAATGGGGACCTAATGAAAAACTGTTTTTT	TRBJ1-4	few	-	TRBV5-1
CASRDRGEEQYF	TGCGCCAGCCGGGACAGGGGGGAAGAGCAGTACTTC	TRBJ2-7	few	TRBD1	TRBV10-1
CASSVGDRLNYEQYF	TGTGCCAGCAGCGTAGGGGACAGGCTGAACTACGAGCAGTACTTC	TRBJ2-7	-	TRBD1	TRBV9
CASSLRPGTIPNEQFF	TGTGCCAGCAGCTTACGCCCCGGGACTATACCAAATGAGCAGTTCTTC	TRBJ2-1	few	TRBD2	TRBV7-2
CASSLGFTPQDEQFF	TGTGCCAGCAGCTTAGGCTTTACCCCGCAGGATGAGCAGTTCTTC	TRBJ2-1	few	-	TRBV7-9
CASTPPGANVLTF	TGTGCCAGTACCCCCCCTGGGGCCAACGTCCTGACTTTC	TRBJ2-6	-	-	TRBV19